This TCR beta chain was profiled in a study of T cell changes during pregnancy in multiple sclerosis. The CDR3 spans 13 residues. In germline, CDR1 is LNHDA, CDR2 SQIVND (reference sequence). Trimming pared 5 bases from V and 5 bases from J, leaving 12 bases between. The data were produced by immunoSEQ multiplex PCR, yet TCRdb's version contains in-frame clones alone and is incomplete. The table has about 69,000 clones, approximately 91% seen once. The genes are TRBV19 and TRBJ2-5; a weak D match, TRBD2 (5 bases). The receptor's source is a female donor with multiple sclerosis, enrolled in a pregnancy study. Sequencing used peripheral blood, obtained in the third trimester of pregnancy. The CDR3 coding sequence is TGTGCCAGTAGTGACTATAGCGTGGAGACCCAGTACTTC. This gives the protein CASSDYSVETQYF.